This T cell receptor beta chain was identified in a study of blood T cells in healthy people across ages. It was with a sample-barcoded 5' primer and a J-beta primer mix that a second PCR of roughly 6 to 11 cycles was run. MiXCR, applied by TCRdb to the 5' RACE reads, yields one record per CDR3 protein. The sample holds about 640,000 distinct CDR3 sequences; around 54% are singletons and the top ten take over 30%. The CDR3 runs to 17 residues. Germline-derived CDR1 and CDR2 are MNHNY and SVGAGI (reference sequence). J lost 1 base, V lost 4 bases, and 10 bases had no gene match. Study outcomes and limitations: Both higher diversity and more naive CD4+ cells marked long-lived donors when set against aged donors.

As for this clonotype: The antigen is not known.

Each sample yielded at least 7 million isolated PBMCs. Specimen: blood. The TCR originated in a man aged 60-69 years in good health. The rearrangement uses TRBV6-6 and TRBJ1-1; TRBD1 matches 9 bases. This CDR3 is CASSWLPGQGKNTEAFF. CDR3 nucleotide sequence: TGTGCCAGCAGTTGGCTACCGGGACAGGGAAAGAACACTGAAGCTTTCTTT.